A single sample is the source of the 26 T cell receptor beta chains below, sequenced in a study of vaccination and CD4 T cells after COVID-19. With the Oncomine TCR Beta short-read assay, DNA from cultured CD4+ T cells was sequenced. Each CDR3 protein is one row after TCRdb ran MiXCR on the PCR reads. This table has about 18,000 distinct CDR3 sequences, approximately 48% appearing once. Noted treatment: approximately 10-day PBMC culture with coronavirus spike peptide pools or control peptides (ViraFEST assay). What these receptors recognize is not known. Source material: CD4+ T cells from blood, cultured in vitro. These receptors were obtained from a human donor who had recovered from COVID-19.

The gene calls are TRBV5-1 and TRBJ1-2; D gene unclear. The CDR3 has 17 amino acids. Germline V CDR1 and CDR2: SGHRS, YFSETQ. The germline V and J ends were trimmed by 3 bases and 0 bases, with 18 bases remaining between them. The CDR3 DNA reads as TGCGCCAGCAGCTGGGCCCCCAACGAGGAGGCTAACTATGGCTACACCTTC. It yields the protein CASSWAPNEEANYGYTF.

This clonotype was seen a handful of times. The CDR3: CATSIDQLSNQPQHF. The CDR3 DNA follows: TGTGCCACCAGCATTGACCAGCTGAGTAATCAGCCCCAGCATTTT. The chain joins TRBV15 to TRBJ1-5; D is ambiguous. V lost 4 bases and J lost 4, with 14 bases in between. The CDR3 length is 15 residues. Germline CDR1 reads LNHNV; CDR2 reads YYDKDF (reference sequence).

This chain joins TRBV28 and TRBJ2-7; D may be TRBD1 or TRBD2 (5 bases each). V was shortened by 3 bases and J by 0 bases, with 18 bases between the two germline ends. This CDR3 is built from 17 residues. The germline V gene encodes CDR1 MDHEN and CDR2 SYDVKM. The CDR3 bases are TGTGCCAGCAGTTTCGTGACATTCCGGGACCGCTCCTACGAGCAGTACTTC. Translation gives CASSFVTFRDRSYEQYF.

The V gene is TRBV30, the J gene TRBJ2-7; possibly TRBD2 for D (6 bases). Deletions cut 0 bases from V and 6 bases from J, with 15 bases between. The CDR3 length is 14 residues. The germline CDR1 and CDR2 sequences are GTSNPN and SVGIG (reference sequence). CDR3 coding DNA: TGTGCCTGGAGTGTGGCCCGGGCTAGCGCCGAGCAGTACTTC. Translating it yields CAWSVARASAEQYF.

The V gene is TRBV2, the J gene TRBJ1-1; 7 bases are a match to TRBD1. V dropped 6 bases and J dropped 5; count of bases not matched to a gene: 6. CDR1 is SNHLY, CDR2 FYNNEI, per germline. The CDR3 sequence is 13 residues long. The CDR3 DNA reads TGTGCCAGCAGGGTACAGGGGACTACTGAAGCTTTCTTT. It codes for CASRVQGTTEAFF. Variable domain in full (rest from reference TRBV2 and TRBJ1-1): EPEVTQTPSHQVTQMGQEVILRCVPISNHLYFYWYRQILGQKVEFLVSFYNNEISEKSEIFDDQFSVERPDGSNFTLKIRSTKLEDSAMYFCASRVQGTTEAFFGQGTRLTVV.

The J gene is TRBJ1-1, the V gene TRBV12-3 or TRBV12-4, with D perhaps TRBD1 (5 bases). With 5 bases removed from V and 10 bases from J, the gap between germline ends came to 14 bases. CDR3 length: 12 residues. The CDR3 region is CASSRETARAFF. CDR3 sequence (DNA): TGTGCCAGCAGTCGAGAGACAGCCCGAGCTTTCTTT.

On this clonotype: One end of the junction fails to match germline, which may point to a read error. The rearrangement uses TRBV18 and TRBJ2-1; TRBD1 might be the D (6 bases). The germline V gene has CDR1 KGHSH and CDR2 LQKENI. CDR3 length: 13 residues. This CDR3 reads CASSPGGYSEQFF. The CDR3 DNA follows: TGTGCCAGCTCACCAGGGGGCTACAGTGAGCAGTTCTTC.

This chain links TRBV10-1 with TRBJ2-3, with D maybe TRBD2 (6 bases). From germline, CDR1 is WNHNN and CDR2 SYGVQD (reference sequence). The V end lost 2 bases, the J end lost 14 bases, and 14 bases lay between the germline ends. The CDR3 runs 12 residues. The CDR3 loop is CASSEQAGPLYF. The CDR3 coding sequence is TGCGCCAGCAGTGAGCAGGCGGGGCCTCTGTATTTT.

The chain uses TRBV6-1 and TRBJ1-1; D gene unclear. CDR3 length equals 13 residues. The V and J ends lost 6 bases and 1 base respectively, with 9 bases between them. Germline V lookup: CDR1 MNHNS, CDR2 SASEGT. The CDR3 DNA sequence: TGTGCCAGCAGGGTCCAGCAGAACACTGAAGCTTTCTTT. This gives the protein CASRVQQNTEAFF.

This clonotype was detected a few times. The rearrangement uses TRBV20-1 and TRBJ2-1; a weak D match, TRBD2 (5 bases). Germline CDR1 and CDR2: DFQATT and SNEGSKA (reference sequence). Trimming took 6 bases from V and 5 from J, leaving 20 bases between them. The CDR3 length is 15 residues. The CDR3 DNA sequence: TGCAGTGCCCGACTAATCCCGACCCTCCACAATGAGCAGTTCTTC. Its protein is CSARLIPTLHNEQFF.

The chain recombines TRBV12-3 or TRBV12-4 with TRBJ2-7; tentative D call: TRBD1 (6 bases). Trimming took 6 bases from V and 2 from J, leaving 14 bases between them. The CDR3 covers 14 residues. CDR3 nucleotides: TGTGCCAGCAGCACCGGGACACTCACCTACGAGCAGTACTTC. Amino acid sequence: CASSTGTLTYEQYF.

The chain carries TRBV7-9 and TRBJ2-7, with TRBD1 as a possible D gene (5 bases). This CDR3 is built from 15 residues. The ends were cut back, 5 bases at V and 0 bases at J, with 14 bases in the middle. Germline CDR1 and CDR2: SEHNR and FQNEAQ (reference sequence). The CDR3 DNA is TGTGCCAGCAGCAACACTTACAGGTTCTCCTACGAGCAGTACTTC. Translation: CASSNTYRFSYEQYF.

The chain joins TRBV11-3 to TRBJ1-6, with unresolved D. The germline CDR1 and CDR2 sequences are SGHNT and YENEEA. The CDR3 extends over 14 amino acids. The germline V and J ends were trimmed by 1 base and 7 bases, with 8 bases remaining between them. CDR3: CASSLAGRNSPLHF. In nucleotides, the CDR3 is TGTGCCAGCAGCTTAGCTGGACGGAATTCACCCCTCCACTTT. Combining the CDR3 with reference TRBV11-3 and TRBJ1-6 gives the whole variable domain EAGVVQSPRYKIIEKKQPVAFWCNPISGHNTLYWYLQNLGQGPELLIRYENEEAVDDSQLPKDRFSAERLKGVDSTLKIQPAELGDSAVYLCASSLAGRNSPLHFGNGTRLTVT.

The J gene is TRBJ1-1, the V gene TRBV7-2; no reliable D call. The CDR3 is 13 residues long. Looked up from germline, CDR1 is SGHTA and CDR2 is FQGNSA. V dropped 5 bases and J dropped 4 bases, with 11 bases sitting between them. The CDR3 protein is CASSRMVSTEAFF. CDR3 in DNA: TGTGCCAGCAGCCGAATGGTGAGCACTGAAGCTTTCTTT.

The gene calls are TRBV7-3 and TRBJ2-1; 8 bases fit TRBD2. The CDR3 runs 15 residues. Trimming cost V 5 bases and J 8 bases; bases outside gene matches: 11. From germline, CDR1 is SGHTA and CDR2 FQGTGA. The CDR3 sequence is CASSASGSLVDEQFF. The CDR3 bases are TGTGCCAGCAGCGCAAGCGGGAGCTTGGTCGATGAGCAGTTCTTC.

This rearrangement joins TRBV24-1 to TRBJ1-4, with D tentatively TRBD1 (6 bases). Germline V CDR1 and CDR2: KGHDR, SFDVKD. The V gene lost 4 bases and the J gene lost 5 bases, with 13 bases spanning the gap. This CDR3 contains 15 residues. CDR3 nucleotide sequence: TGTGCCACCAGTGAAGCGGGCAGGGGAAATGAAAAACTGTTTTTT. It encodes CATSEAGRGNEKLFF.

The V gene is TRBV27, the J gene TRBJ2-1; 12 bases align to TRBD2. Trimming at V came to 4 bases and at J to 1 base, leaving 5 bases not matched to a gene. The CDR3 loop spans 17 amino acids. Germline V lookup: CDR1 MNHEY, CDR2 SMNVEV (reference sequence). This chain's CDR3 is CASSSGLAGQSYNEQFF. The CDR3 bases are TGTGCCAGCAGTTCCGGACTAGCGGGGCAGTCCTACAATGAGCAGTTCTTC.

The sample holds a few counts of this clonotype. Written as DNA, the CDR3 is TGTGCCAGCAGGACCTTAACAGGGATGGTCAATGAGCAGTTCTTC. It codes for CASRTLTGMVNEQFF. The rearrangement links TRBV11-2 to TRBJ2-1; maybe TRBD1 (6 bases). The V gene lost 6 bases and the J gene lost 6 bases, with 18 bases spanning the gap. Per the germline V gene, CDR1 is SGHAT and CDR2 is FQNNGV. This CDR3 region has 15 residues. Drawing the rest from reference TRBV11-2 and TRBJ2-1, the complete variable domain is EAGVAQSPRYKIIEKRQSVAFWCNPISGHATLYWYQQILGQGPKLLIQFQNNGVVDDSQLPKDRFSAERLKGVDSTLKIQPAKLEDSAVYLCASRTLTGMVNEQFFGPGTRLTVL.

This clonotype was counted only a few times. This chain uses TRBV20-1 with TRBJ2-3; 12 bases are a match to TRBD2. V was pared by 3 bases and J by 1 base, with 8 bases of the junction left unmatched. CDR3 size: 17 residues. From germline, CDR1 is DFQATT and CDR2 SNEGSKA (reference sequence). For the CDR3, the DNA is TGCAGTGCTAGTGGGCTAGCGGGAGGGCCCCGCACAGATACGCAGTATTTT. It yields the protein CSASGLAGGPRTDTQYF.

This clonotype was picked up a small number of times. The CDR3 reads CATSDSGEERNTIYF. In DNA form, the CDR3 reads TGTGCCACCAGTGATTCAGGGGAGGAGAGAAACACCATATATTTT. This chain links TRBV24-1 with TRBJ1-3, with a possible D match to TRBD1 (6 bases). Germline V gives CDR1 KGHDR, CDR2 SFDVKD. The CDR3 contains 15 residues. V dropped 2 bases and J dropped 5 bases, with 12 bases sitting between them.

The chain recombines TRBV20-1 with TRBJ1-1; a possible D gene is TRBD1 (6 bases). The germline gives CDR1 DFQATT, CDR2 SNEGSKA (reference sequence). The CDR3 is 13 residues long. The V end lost 3 bases, the J end lost 12 bases, and 20 bases lay between the germline ends. The chain's CDR3 is CSARVRGGPKTFF. CDR3 nucleotides: TGCAGTGCTAGGGTTCGAGGGGGACCGAAAACTTTCTTT.

This clonotype was counted between two and nine times. The V gene is TRBV27, the J gene TRBJ1-2; tentatively, D is TRBD1 (5 bases). Trimming took off 3 bases at V and 3 bases at J, with 8 bases between the two ends. The CDR3 length is 13 residues. Germline CDR1 is MNHEY and CDR2 is SMNVEV (reference sequence). This CDR3 reads CASSFGRDYGYTF. CDR3 nucleotide sequence: TGTGCCAGCAGTTTCGGCAGGGACTATGGCTACACCTTC.

The chain links TRBV15 to TRBJ2-7, with 9 bases fitting TRBD2. The CDR3 extends over 16 amino acids. Germline CDR1 LNHNV, CDR2 YYDKDF (reference sequence). V trimming: 1 base; J trimming: 4 bases; junction bases outside the gene matches: 8. The CDR3 reads CATSRGERTSEYEQYF. The CDR3 DNA sequence: TGTGCCACCAGCAGAGGGGAGCGGACTAGCGAATACGAGCAGTACTTC.

This clonotype came up a few times. The chain couples TRBV19 to TRBJ1-1; tentatively, D is TRBD1 (5 bases). Trimming removed 5 bases at V and 6 bases at J, with 16 bases between. This CDR3 has 14 residues. The germline V gene has CDR1 LNHDA and CDR2 SQIVND (reference sequence). The CDR3 DNA is TGTGCCAGTAGTCTACGGGGGATGGGATCTGAAGCTTTCTTT. Residues: CASSLRGMGSEAFF. The whole variable domain, filled in from reference TRBV19 and TRBJ1-1, reads DGGITQSPKYLFRKEGQNVTLSCEQNLNHDAMYWYRQDPGQGLRLIYYSQIVNDFQKGDIAEGYSVSREKKESFPLTVTSAQKNPTAFYLCASSLRGMGSEAFFGQGTRLTVV.

By share, this clonotype ranks as medium-sized (0.01 to 0.1%). The chain is built from TRBV19 and TRBJ2-3; 10 bases agree with TRBD1. From germline, CDR1 is LNHDA and CDR2 SQIVND (reference sequence). V lost 3 bases, J lost 5 bases, and 8 bases stayed unmatched. The CDR3 contains 16 residues. The CDR3 reads CASSIPGTGAGDTQYF. The CDR3 DNA reads TGTGCCAGTAGTATTCCCGGGACAGGGGCGGGAGATACGCAGTATTTT.

The V gene is TRBV9, the J gene TRBJ2-3; D remains unclear. Trimming shortened V by 1 base and J by 9 bases, and 15 bases separated the two germline ends. Germline CDR1 SGDLS, CDR2 YYNGEE. This CDR3 has 14 amino acids. CDR3 residues: CASSVTNREATQYF. The CDR3 DNA sequence: TGTGCCAGCAGCGTAACGAATAGGGAAGCAACGCAGTATTTT.